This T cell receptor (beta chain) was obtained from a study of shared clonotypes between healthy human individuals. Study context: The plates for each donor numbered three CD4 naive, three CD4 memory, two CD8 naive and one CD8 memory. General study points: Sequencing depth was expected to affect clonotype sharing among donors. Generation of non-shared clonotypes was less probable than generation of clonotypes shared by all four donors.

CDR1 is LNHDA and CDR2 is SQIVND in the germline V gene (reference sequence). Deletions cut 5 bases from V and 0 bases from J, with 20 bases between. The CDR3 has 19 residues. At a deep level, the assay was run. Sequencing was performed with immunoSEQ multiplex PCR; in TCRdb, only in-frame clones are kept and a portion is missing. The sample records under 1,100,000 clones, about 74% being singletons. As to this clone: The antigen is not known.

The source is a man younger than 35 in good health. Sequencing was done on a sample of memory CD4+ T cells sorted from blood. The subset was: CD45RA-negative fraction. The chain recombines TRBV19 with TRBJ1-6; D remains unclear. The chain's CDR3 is CASSDWIKLESSYNSPLHF. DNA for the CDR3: TGTGCCAGTAGTGACTGGATCAAATTAGAAAGCTCCTATAATTCACCCCTCCACTTT.